This T cell receptor beta chain was sequenced during a study of T-cell memory formation after mild COVID-19. Study results and caveats: Cross-reactive memory apparently joined, as some responding clones appeared in pre-infection memory. The study found balanced CD4/CD8 in clones contracting day 15 to 85 and a CD4+ lean in later expanders. Second-wave clones that peaked on day 37 lacked confirmed SARS-CoV-2 specificity.

Remarks on this clonotype: The antigen remains unidentified.

Germline V lookup: CDR1 MNHEY, CDR2 SMNVEV (reference sequence). V lost 6 bases to trimming and J lost 3 bases; unmatched junction nucleotides: 11. This CDR3 is 15 amino acids long. From 5'RACE with constant-segment primers came TCR alpha and TCR beta cDNA libraries that carried sample barcodes and UMIs. One entry per CDR3 protein, called by TCRdb with MiXCR from the 5' RACE reads. Here the sample spans 400,000 to 500,000 distinct CDR3 sequences, around 19% being singletons. The sequenced sample was PBMCs or a T cell subset sorted from them (not recorded which). The chain employs TRBV27 and TRBJ2-7; 7 bases match TRBD2. The TCR sequence derives from an adult woman who had mild COVID-19 (a few samples of this study predate the infection). Cell type and time point are not known. CDR3 amino acids: CASRALYSGHYEQYF. The CDR3 DNA reads as TGTGCCAGCAGAGCTTTGTATAGCGGGCACTACGAGCAGTACTTC.